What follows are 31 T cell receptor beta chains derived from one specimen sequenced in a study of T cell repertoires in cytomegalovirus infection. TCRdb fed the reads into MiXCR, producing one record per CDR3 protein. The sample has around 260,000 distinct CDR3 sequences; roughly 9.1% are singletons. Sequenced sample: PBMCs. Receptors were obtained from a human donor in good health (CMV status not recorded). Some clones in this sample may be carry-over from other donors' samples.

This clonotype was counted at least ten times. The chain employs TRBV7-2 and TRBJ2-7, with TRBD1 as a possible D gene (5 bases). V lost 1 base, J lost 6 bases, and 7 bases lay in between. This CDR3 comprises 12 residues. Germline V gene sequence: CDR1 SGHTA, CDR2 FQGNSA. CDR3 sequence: CASSLVGAEQYF. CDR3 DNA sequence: TGTGCCAGCAGCTTAGTAGGGGCCGAGCAGTACTTC.

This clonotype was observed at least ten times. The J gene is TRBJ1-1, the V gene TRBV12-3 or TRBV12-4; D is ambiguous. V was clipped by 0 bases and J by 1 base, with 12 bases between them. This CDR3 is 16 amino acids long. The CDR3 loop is CASSLARLRANTEAFF. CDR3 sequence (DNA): TGTGCCAGCAGTTTAGCGCGACTGAGAGCGAACACTGAAGCTTTCTTT.

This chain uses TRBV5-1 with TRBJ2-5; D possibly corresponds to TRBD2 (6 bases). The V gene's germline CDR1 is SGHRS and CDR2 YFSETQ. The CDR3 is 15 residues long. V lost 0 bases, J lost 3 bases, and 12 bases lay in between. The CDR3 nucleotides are TGCGCCAGCAGCTTGGCCGGGAGAGATAAAGAGACCCAGTACTTC. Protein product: CASSLAGRDKETQYF.

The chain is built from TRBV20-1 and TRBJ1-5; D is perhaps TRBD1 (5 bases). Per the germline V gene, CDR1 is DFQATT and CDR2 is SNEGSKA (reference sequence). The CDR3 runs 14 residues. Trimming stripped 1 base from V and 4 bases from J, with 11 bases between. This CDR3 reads CSARAGASNQPQHF. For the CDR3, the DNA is TGCAGTGCTAGAGCTGGGGCCTCTAATCAGCCCCAGCATTTT.

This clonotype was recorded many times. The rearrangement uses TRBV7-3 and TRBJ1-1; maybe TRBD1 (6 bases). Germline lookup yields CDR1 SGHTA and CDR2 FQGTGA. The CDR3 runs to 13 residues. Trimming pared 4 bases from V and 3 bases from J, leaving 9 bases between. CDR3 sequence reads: CASSWTAYTEAFF. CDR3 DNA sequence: TGTGCCAGCAGCTGGACAGCCTACACTGAAGCTTTCTTT.

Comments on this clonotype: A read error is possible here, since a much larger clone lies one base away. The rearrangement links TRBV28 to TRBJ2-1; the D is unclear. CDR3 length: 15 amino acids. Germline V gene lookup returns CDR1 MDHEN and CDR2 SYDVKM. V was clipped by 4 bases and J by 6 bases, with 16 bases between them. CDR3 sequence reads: CASSSVGRYSNEQFF. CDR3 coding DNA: TGTGCCAGCAGTTCCGTTGGGCGCTATTCCAATGAGCAGTTCTTC.

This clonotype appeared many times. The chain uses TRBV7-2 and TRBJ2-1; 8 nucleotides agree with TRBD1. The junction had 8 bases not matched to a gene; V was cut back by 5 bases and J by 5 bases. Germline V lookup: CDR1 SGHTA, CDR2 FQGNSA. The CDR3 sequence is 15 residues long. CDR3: CASSPGTGNHNEQFF. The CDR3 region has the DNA TGTGCCAGCAGCCCCGGGACAGGCAACCACAATGAGCAGTTCTTC.

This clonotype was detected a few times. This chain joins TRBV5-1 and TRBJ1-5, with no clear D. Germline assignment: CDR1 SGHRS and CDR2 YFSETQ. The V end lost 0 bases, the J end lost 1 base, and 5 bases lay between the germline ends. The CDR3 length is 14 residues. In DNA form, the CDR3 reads TGCGCCAGCAGCTTGGGCTTAAGCAATCAGCCCCAGCATTTT. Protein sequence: CASSLGLSNQPQHF.

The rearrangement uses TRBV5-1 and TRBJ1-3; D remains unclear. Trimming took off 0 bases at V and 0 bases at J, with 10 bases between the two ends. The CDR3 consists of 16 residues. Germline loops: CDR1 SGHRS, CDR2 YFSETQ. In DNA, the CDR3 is TGCGCCAGCAGCTTGGGTGTGGACCGCTCTGGAAACACCATATATTTT. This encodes CASSLGVDRSGNTIYF.

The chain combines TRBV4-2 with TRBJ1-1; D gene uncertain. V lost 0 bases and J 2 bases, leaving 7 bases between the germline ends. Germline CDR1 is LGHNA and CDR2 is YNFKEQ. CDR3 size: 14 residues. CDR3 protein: CASSQEIRNTEAFF. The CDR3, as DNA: TGTGCCAGCAGCCAAGAGATACGTAACACTGAAGCTTTCTTT.

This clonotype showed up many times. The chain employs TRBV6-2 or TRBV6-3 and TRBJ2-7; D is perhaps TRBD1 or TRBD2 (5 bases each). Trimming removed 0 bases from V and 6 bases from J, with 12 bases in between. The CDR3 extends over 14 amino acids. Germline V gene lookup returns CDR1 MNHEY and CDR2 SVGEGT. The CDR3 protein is CASSYSTIGAEQYF. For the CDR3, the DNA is TGTGCCAGCAGTTACTCGACTATAGGGGCCGAGCAGTACTTC.

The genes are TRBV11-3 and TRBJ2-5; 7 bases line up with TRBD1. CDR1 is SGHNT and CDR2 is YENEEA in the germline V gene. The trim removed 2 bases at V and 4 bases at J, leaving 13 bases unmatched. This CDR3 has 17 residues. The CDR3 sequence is CASSLFGTDPMGETQYF. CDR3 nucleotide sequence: TGTGCCAGCAGCTTATTTGGGACAGATCCGATGGGAGAGACCCAGTACTTC.

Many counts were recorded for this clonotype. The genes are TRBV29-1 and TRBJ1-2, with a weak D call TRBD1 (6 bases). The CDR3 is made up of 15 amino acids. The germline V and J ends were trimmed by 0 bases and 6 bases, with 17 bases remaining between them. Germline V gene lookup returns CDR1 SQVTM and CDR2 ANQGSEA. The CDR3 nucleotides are TGCAGCGTTGAAGATCGGGGGGGGCGGAAAGATGGCTACACCTTC. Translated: CSVEDRGGRKDGYTF.

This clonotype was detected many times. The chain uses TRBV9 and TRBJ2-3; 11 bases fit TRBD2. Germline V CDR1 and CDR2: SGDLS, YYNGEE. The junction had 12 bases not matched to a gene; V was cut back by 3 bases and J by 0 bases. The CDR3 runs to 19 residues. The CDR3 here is CASSGTGTSGKISTDTQYF. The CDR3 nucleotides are TGTGCCAGCAGCGGCACCGGGACTAGCGGAAAAATTAGCACAGATACGCAGTATTTT.

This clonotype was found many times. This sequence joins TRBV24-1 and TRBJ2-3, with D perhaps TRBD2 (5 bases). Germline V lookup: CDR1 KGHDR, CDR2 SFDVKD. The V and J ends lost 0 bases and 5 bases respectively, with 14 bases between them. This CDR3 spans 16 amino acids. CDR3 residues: CATSDLGGGARDTQYF. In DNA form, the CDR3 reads TGTGCCACCAGTGATTTGGGCGGAGGAGCAAGAGATACGCAGTATTTT.

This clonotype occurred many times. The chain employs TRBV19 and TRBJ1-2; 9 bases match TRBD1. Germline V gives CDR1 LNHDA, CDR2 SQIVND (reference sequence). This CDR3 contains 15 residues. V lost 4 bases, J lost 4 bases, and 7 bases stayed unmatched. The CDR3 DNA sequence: TGTGCCAGTAGTACACCGGGACAGGGATCCTATGGCTACACCTTC. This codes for CASSTPGQGSYGYTF.

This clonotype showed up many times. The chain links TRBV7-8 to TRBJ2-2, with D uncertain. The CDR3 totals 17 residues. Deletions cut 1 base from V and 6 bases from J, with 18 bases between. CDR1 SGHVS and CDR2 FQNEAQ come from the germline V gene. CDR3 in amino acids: CASSLGVVRNGPGELFF. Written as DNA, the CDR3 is TGTGCCAGCAGCTTAGGGGTTGTGCGGAACGGACCCGGGGAGCTGTTTTTT.

CDR3 sequence (DNA): TGCAGTGCTAGAACGACAGTGAACACTGAAGCTTTCTTT. Translating gives CSARTTVNTEAFF. The chain couples TRBV20-1 to TRBJ1-1; D is perhaps TRBD1 (5 bases). The V end lost 2 bases, the J end lost 0 bases, and 7 bases lay between the germline ends. Germline V gene lookup returns CDR1 DFQATT and CDR2 SNEGSKA (reference sequence). There are 13 residues in the CDR3.

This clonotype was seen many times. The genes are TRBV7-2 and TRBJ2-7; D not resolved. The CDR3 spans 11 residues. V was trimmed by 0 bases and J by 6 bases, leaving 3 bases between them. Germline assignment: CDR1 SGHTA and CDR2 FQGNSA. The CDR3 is CASSLAGEQYF. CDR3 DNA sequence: TGTGCCAGCAGCTTAGCTGGCGAGCAGTACTTC.

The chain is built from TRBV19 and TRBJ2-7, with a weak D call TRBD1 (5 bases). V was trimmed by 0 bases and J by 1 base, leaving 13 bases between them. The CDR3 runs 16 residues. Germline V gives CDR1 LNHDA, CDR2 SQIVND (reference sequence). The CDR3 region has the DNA TGTGCCAGTAGTATAGATCGGGCAGGGCCATCCTACGAGCAGTACTTC. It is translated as CASSIDRAGPSYEQYF.

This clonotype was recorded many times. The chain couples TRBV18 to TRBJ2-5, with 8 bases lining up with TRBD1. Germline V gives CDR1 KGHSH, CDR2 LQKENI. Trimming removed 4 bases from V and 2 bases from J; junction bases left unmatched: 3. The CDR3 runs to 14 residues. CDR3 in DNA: TGTGCCAGCTCACTCCGGACAGGGCAAGAGACCCAGTACTTC. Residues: CASSLRTGQETQYF.

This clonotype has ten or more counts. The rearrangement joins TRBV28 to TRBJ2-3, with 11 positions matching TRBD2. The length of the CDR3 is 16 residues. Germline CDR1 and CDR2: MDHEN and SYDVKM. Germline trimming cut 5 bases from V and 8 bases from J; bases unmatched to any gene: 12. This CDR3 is CASSPGVAGGRATQYF. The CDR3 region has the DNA TGTGCCAGCAGTCCAGGGGTAGCGGGGGGGCGTGCTACGCAGTATTTT.

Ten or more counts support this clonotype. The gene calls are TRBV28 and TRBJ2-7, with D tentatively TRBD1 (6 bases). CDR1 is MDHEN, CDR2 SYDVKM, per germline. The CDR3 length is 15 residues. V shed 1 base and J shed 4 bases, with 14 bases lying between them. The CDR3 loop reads CASSLYGDRTYEQYF. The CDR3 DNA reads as TGTGCCAGCAGTTTATATGGAGACAGGACATACGAGCAGTACTTC.

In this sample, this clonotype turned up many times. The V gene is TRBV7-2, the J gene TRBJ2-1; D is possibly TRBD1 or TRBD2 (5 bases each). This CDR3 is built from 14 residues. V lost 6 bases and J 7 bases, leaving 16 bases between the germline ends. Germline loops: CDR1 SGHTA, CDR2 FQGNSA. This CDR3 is CASRRIRDGNEQFF. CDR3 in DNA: TGTGCCAGCAGACGAATTAGGGACGGTAATGAGCAGTTCTTC. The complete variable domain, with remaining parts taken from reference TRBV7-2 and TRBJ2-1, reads GAGVSQSPSNKVTEKGKDVELRCDPISGHTALYWYRQSLGQGLEFLIYFQGNSAPDKSGLPSDRFSAERTGGSVSTLTIQRTQQEDSAVYLCASRRIRDGNEQFFGPGTRLTVL.

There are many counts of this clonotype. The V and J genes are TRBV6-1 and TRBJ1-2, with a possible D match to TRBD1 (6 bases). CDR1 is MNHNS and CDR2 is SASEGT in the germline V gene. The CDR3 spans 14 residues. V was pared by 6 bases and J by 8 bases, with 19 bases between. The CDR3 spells CASRRGQTVVGYTF. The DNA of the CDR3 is TGTGCCAGCAGACGCGGACAGACGGTCGTAGGCTACACCTTC.

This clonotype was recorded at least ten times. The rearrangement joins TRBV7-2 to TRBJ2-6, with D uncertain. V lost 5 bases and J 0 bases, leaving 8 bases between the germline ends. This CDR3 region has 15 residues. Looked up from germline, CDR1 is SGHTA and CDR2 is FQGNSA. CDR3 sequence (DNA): TGTGCCAGCAGCCCGGAGACCTCTGGGGCCAACGTCCTGACTTTC. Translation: CASSPETSGANVLTF.

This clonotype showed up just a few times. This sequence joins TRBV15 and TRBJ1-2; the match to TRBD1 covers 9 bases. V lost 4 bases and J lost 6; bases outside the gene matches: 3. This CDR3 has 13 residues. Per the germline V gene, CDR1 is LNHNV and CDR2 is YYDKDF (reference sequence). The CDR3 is CATSIDRGNGYTF. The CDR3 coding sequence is TGTGCCACCAGCATAGACAGGGGGAATGGCTACACCTTC.

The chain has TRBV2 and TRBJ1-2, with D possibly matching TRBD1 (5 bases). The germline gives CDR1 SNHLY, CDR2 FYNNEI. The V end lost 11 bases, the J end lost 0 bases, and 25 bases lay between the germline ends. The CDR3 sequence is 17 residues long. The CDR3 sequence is CASKGSSADTPNYGYTF. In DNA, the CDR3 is TGTGCCTCAAAGGGGAGCAGCGCCGATACACCTAACTATGGCTACACCTTC.

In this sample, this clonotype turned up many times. CDR3 coding DNA: TGTGCCAGCGGATCTAGCGCAAAAGAGACCCAGTACTTC. This encodes CASGSSAKETQYF. This chain joins TRBV7-8 and TRBJ2-5, with D maybe TRBD2 (6 bases). Trimming took off 8 bases at V and 3 bases at J, with 13 bases between the two ends. The germline V gene has CDR1 SGHVS and CDR2 FQNEAQ. The CDR3 consists of 13 residues. Full variable domain (remainder filled in from reference TRBV7-8 and TRBJ2-5): GAGVSQSPRYKVAKRGQDVALRCDPISGHVSLFWYQQALGQGPEFLTYFQNEAQLDKSGLPSDRFFAERPEGSVSTLKIQRTQQEDSAVYLCASGSSAKETQYFGPGTRLLVL.

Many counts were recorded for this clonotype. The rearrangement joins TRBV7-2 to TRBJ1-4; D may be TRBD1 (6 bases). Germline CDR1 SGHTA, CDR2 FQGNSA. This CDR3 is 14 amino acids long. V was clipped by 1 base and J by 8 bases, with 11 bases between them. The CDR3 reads CASSLGGPGEKLFF. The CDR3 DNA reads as TGTGCCAGCAGCTTAGGGGGGCCGGGGGAAAAACTGTTTTTT.

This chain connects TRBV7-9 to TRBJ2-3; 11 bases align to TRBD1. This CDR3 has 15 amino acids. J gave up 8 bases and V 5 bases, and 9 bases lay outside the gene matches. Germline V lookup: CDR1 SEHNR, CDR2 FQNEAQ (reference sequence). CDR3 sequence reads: CASSTYGTGGATQYF. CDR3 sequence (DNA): TGTGCCAGCAGCACGTACGGGACAGGGGGGGCTACGCAGTATTTT. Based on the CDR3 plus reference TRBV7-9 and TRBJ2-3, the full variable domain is DTGVSQNPRHKITKRGQNVTFRCDPISEHNRLYWYRQTLGQGPEFLTYFQNEAQLEKSRLLSDRFSAERPKGSFSTLEIQRTEQGDSAMYLCASSTYGTGGATQYFGPGTRLTVL.